The 26 T cell receptor beta chains below all came from one sample that was sequenced in a study of CD8+CD57+ T cells in acquired aplastic anemia. The TCR beta profiling, which covered VDJ combination and CDR3 sequence, was carried out using genomic DNA as the template. TCRdb used MiXCR to reprocess the reads, holding one entry per CDR3 protein. The table has around 400,000 distinct CDR3 sequences, about two thirds seen once; the top ten hold around 4%. Sequences were obtained from sorted CD4+, CD8+, or CD8+CD57+ T cells (not recorded which) from PBMCs. These receptors all stem from a human donor in good health, serving as a control.

Points on this clonotype: The junction departs from germline at one end; a sequencing error may be responsible. This chain links TRBV7-2 with TRBJ1-1; D gene ambiguous. CDR3 length: 12 amino acids. The germline gives CDR1 SGHTA, CDR2 FQGNSA. The CDR3 loop is CASSLSSTVPDF. The CDR3 region has the DNA TGTGCCAGCAGCTTGAGTTCCACGGTCCCTGACTTT.

The chain employs TRBV9 and TRBJ1-5, with 8 positions matching TRBD1. Trimming took 4 bases from V and 13 from J; bases not matched to a gene: 13. CDR1 is SGDLS and CDR2 is YYNGEE in the germline V gene. The CDR3 is 14 residues long. The CDR3 DNA reads as TGTGCCAGCAGCCGGACAGGGAGGACCGGGGAGCAGCATTTT. This codes for CASSRTGRTGEQHF.

The chain joins TRBV7-8 to TRBJ1-4, with a tentative D call TRBD1 (6 bases). This CDR3 is 14 amino acids long. CDR1 and CDR2 from the germline V gene are SGHVS and FQNEAQ. The ends were cut back, 1 base at V and 6 bases at J, with 9 bases in the middle. CDR3 amino acids: CASSLGQGHEKLFF. CDR3 sequence (DNA): TGTGCCAGCAGCTTAGGGCAGGGGCATGAAAAACTGTTTTTT.

V is TRBV20-1 and J is TRBJ1-1, with 8 bases lining up with TRBD1. Germline V gene lookup returns CDR1 DFQATT and CDR2 SNEGSKA (reference sequence). With 5 bases clipped from V and 0 bases from J, the junction kept 2 bases outside the gene matches. The CDR3 has 13 residues. CDR3 DNA: TGCAGTGCTGGACAGGGAATGAACACTGAAGCTTTCTTT. This encodes CSAGQGMNTEAFF.

The chain joins TRBV20-1 to TRBJ1-2; D unclear. Trimming shortened V by 0 bases and J by 4 bases, and 12 bases separated the two germline ends. Germline V gene lookup returns CDR1 DFQATT and CDR2 SNEGSKA (reference sequence). CDR3 size: 14 residues. The CDR3 sequence is CSARDLLAVYGYTF. CDR3 DNA sequence: TGCAGTGCTAGAGATCTACTAGCGGTCTATGGCTACACCTTC.

Concerning this clonotype itself: It is likely a read error, because the conserved phenylalanine at the end of the CDR3 is missing. The DNA is omitted, as the CDR3 cannot be located on it reliably, and the CDR3 follows TCRdb's listing. This rearrangement joins TRBV9 to TRBJ1-5; the DNA was not compared with TRBD1, the D call given in the table. The CDR3 numbers 13 amino acids, ends counted. Germline assignment: CDR1 SGDLS and CDR2 YYNGEE. The CDR3 protein is CASSVEAGEPQDI.

Of note for this clonotype: Sequence at one end of the junction differs from germline and may be a read error. This rearrangement joins TRBV7-2 to TRBJ2-2, with TRBD1 matching over 10 bases. The CDR3 covers 14 residues. Germline lookup yields CDR1 SGHTA and CDR2 FQGNSA. CDR3 sequence reads: CAWSGGQGTEQYFF. DNA of the CDR3: TGTGCCTGGAGCGGGGGACAGGGGACGGAGCAGTACTTCTTT.

As to this clonotype: One base away lies a much larger clone, so this may be a sequencing read error. The chain is built from TRBV5-5 and TRBJ2-2, with a tentative D call TRBD2 (7 bases). The V gene's germline CDR1 is SGHKS and CDR2 YYEKEE (reference sequence). The CDR3 is 16 residues long. The CDR3, as DNA: TGCGCCAGCAGCACGAGGGGGGGGAGAAACACCGGGGAGCTGTTTTTT. Its translation: CASSTRGGRNTGELFF.

The rearrangement uses TRBV4-2 and TRBJ1-5; no clear D gene. Germline loops: CDR1 LGHNA, CDR2 YNFKEQ. CDR3 length: 15 amino acids. Trimming stripped 4 bases from V and 0 bases from J, with 10 bases between. The CDR3 nucleotides read TGTGCCAGCAGCCCCCAAGGGATTAGCAATCAGCCCCAGCATTTT. Translated: CASSPQGISNQPQHF.

This clonotype was recorded at least ten times. The J gene is TRBJ2-5, the V gene TRBV20-1; D is perhaps TRBD1 or TRBD2 (5 bases each). The V gene's germline CDR1 is DFQATT and CDR2 SNEGSKA (reference sequence). Trimming shortened V by 3 bases and J by 1 base, and 15 bases separated the two germline ends. The length of the CDR3 is 15 residues. CDR3 protein: CSARDPGTSQETQYF. The CDR3 nucleotides are TGCAGTGCTAGGGACCCCGGGACCTCCCAAGAGACCCAGTACTTC.

The chain combines TRBV5-1 with TRBJ2-3; D remains ambiguous. Trimming left V 0 bases short and J 7 bases short, with 12 bases between. The CDR3 runs 14 residues. Per the germline V gene, CDR1 is SGHRS and CDR2 is YFSETQ. The CDR3 region has the DNA TGCGCCAGCAGCTTGGGAGGCCTGGAGCATACGCAGTATTTT. It is translated as CASSLGGLEHTQYF. Looking up the rest from reference TRBV5-1 and TRBJ2-3 gives the full variable domain: KAGVTQTPRYLIKTRGQQVTLSCSPISGHRSVSWYQQTPGQGLQFLFEYFSETQRNKGNFPGRFSGRQFSNSRSEMNVSTLELGDSALYLCASSLGGLEHTQYFGPGTRLTVL.

A remark on this clonotype: Since a much larger clone is just one base distant, this may be a read error. The chain is built from TRBV6-2 or TRBV6-3 and TRBJ1-1, with unresolved D. Germline V CDR1 and CDR2: MNHEY, SVGEGT. The CDR3 runs to 14 residues. V shed 0 bases and J shed 10 bases, with 15 bases lying between them. The CDR3 here is CASSYSGISAGAFF. The CDR3 coding sequence is TGTGCCAGCAGTTACTCGGGTATTTCGGCTGGAGCTTTCTTT.

About this clonotype: Since the CDR3 does not end with the conserved phenylalanine or tryptophan, this likely comes from a read error. The V call is TRBV7-9, the J call TRBJ2-7; D uncertain. Germline CDR1 is SEHNR and CDR2 is FQNEAQ (reference sequence). CDR3 size: 12 residues. CDR3: CASSNTANDQYC. The CDR3 DNA follows: TGTGCCAGCAGCAATACGGCAAACGACCAGTACTGC.

Points on this clonotype: It is likely a read error, because the conserved phenylalanine at the end of the CDR3 is missing. The DNA is left out, because the CDR3 cannot be placed on it with certainty; the CDR3 is given as TCRdb lists it. The rearrangement joins TRBV9 to TRBJ1-5; the table calls TRBD1, which could not be checked here. Germline-derived CDR1 and CDR2 are SGDLS and YYNGEE. From its first to its last residue, the CDR3 has 13 amino acids. The CDR3 here is CASSQDLTVDYDY.

This chain connects TRBV7-2 to TRBJ2-3; possibly TRBD2 for D (6 bases). The germline V gene has CDR1 SGHTA and CDR2 FQGNSA. This CDR3 has 13 residues. With 4 bases removed from V and 11 bases from J, the gap between germline ends came to 16 bases. In nucleotides, the CDR3 is TGTGCCAGCAGCTCTCTTGCGGGAAATGAGCAGTATTTT. Translation gives CASSSLAGNEQYF.

About this clonotype itself: Its ends do not fully match the called genes, so a read error is possible. This chain joins TRBV7-2 and TRBJ1-1; D gene unclear. The germline CDR1 and CDR2 sequences are SGHTA and FQGNSA. There are 15 residues in the CDR3. In DNA form, the CDR3 reads TGTGCCAGCAGCTTAGCCGGGGTGGGGAACACAGAAGCTTTCTTT. Residues: CASSLAGVGNTEAFF.

The chain couples TRBV7-2 to TRBJ2-2; possibly TRBD1 or TRBD2 for D (6 bases each). The CDR3 loop spans 14 amino acids. Per germline, CDR1 SGHTA and CDR2 FQGNSA. Deletions cut 5 bases from V and 17 bases from J, with 24 bases between. The CDR3 sequence is CASSGGGNATDVFF. CDR3 DNA: TGTGCCAGCAGCGGAGGGGGGAACGCAACAGACGTCTTTTTT.

There are a few counts of this clonotype. It may be a read error: a sequence one base away is much more abundant. The rearrangement joins TRBV27 to TRBJ1-6, with a weak D call TRBD1 (5 bases). V was clipped by 8 bases and J by 9 bases, with 14 bases between them. This CDR3 is built from 13 residues. Per the germline V gene, CDR1 is MNHEY and CDR2 is SMNVEV (reference sequence). For the CDR3, the DNA is TGTGCCAGCGGTGGGGTCGGGACTTCACCCCTCCACTTT. It specifies CASGGVGTSPLHF.

The chain combines TRBV6-6 with TRBJ1-2; D is perhaps TRBD1 (6 bases). V shed 7 bases and J shed 5 bases, with 20 bases lying between them. The CDR3 totals 15 residues. Looked up from germline, CDR1 is MNHNY and CDR2 is SVGAGI (reference sequence). This CDR3 reads CASTRTGPGAYGYTF. In DNA, the CDR3 is TGTGCCAGCACTCGAACGGGCCCGGGGGCTTATGGCTACACCTTC.

The gene calls are TRBV20-1 and TRBJ2-7, with a weak D call TRBD2 (7 bases). The CDR3 runs to 13 residues. Germline values: CDR1 DFQATT, CDR2 SNEGSKA (reference sequence). V was pared by 4 bases and J by 8 bases, with 18 bases between. The CDR3 DNA sequence: TGCAGTGCTAAAGGAGGGGGGGCATACAAGCAGTACTTC. Protein: CSAKGGGAYKQYF.

The sample holds many counts of this clonotype. The CDR3 sequence: CASSVASGANVLTF. In DNA form, the CDR3 reads TGTGCCAGCAGCGTAGCCTCTGGGGCCAACGTCCTGACTTTC. V and J are TRBV9 and TRBJ2-6; no definite D call. Germline values: CDR1 SGDLS, CDR2 YYNGEE. Trimming took 0 bases from V and 0 from J, leaving 1 base between them. This CDR3 spans 14 amino acids.

This clonotype was recorded many times. This rearrangement joins TRBV5-1 to TRBJ1-3; TRBD1 agrees at 7 bases. The junction had 3 bases not matched to a gene; V was cut back by 6 bases and J by 0 bases. This CDR3 has 14 amino acids. CDR1 is SGHRS, CDR2 YFSETQ, per germline. CDR3 protein: CASKAGGSGNTIYF. CDR3 nucleotides: TGCGCCAGCAAAGCAGGGGGCTCTGGAAACACCATATATTTT.

This clonotype was found many times. The V call is TRBV29-1, the J call TRBJ1-2; D ambiguous. The CDR3 extends over 14 amino acids. Germline CDR1 reads SQVTM; CDR2 reads ANQGSEA. Trimming removed 6 bases from V and 2 bases from J, with 16 bases in between. CDR3 sequence reads: CSVASSGGNYGYTF. In DNA form, the CDR3 reads TGCAGCGTGGCCTCAAGTGGTGGAAACTATGGCTACACCTTC.

Remarks on this clonotype: The junction departs from the called germline gene at one end, perhaps through a read error. The chain carries TRBV7-9 and TRBJ1-2; TRBD1 is a possible D gene (6 bases). The V gene's germline CDR1 is SEHNR and CDR2 FQNEAQ (reference sequence). The CDR3 is made up of 14 amino acids. As DNA, the CDR3 is TGTGCCAGCAGCCCGGGACAAGGCCCGAATTCACCCCTCTTC. This gives the protein CASSPGQGPNSPLF.

This sequence joins TRBV4-1 and TRBJ1-1; TRBD1 agrees at 7 bases. The CDR3 length is 12 residues. With 4 bases clipped from V and 11 bases from J, the junction kept 7 bases outside the gene matches. Germline lookup yields CDR1 MGHRA and CDR2 YSYEKL. The CDR3 nucleotides read TGCGCCAGCAGCCGAGACAGGGTCACCGCTTTCTTT. Amino acids: CASSRDRVTAFF.

J is TRBJ1-5 and V is TRBV12-3 or TRBV12-4; 10 nucleotides match TRBD1. After removal of 5 bases from V and 2 bases from J, the junction contained 6 bases not matched to a gene. The CDR3 is made up of 16 amino acids. This CDR3 reads CASSRSGTGGNQPQHF. CDR3 in DNA: TGTGCCAGCAGTCGCTCGGGGACAGGGGGCAATCAGCCCCAGCATTTT.